This is a list of T cell receptor beta chains from one sample in a study of regulatory T cells in long-lasting Graves disease. TCRdb redid the calling of the multiplex PCR reads with MiXCR, one entry per CDR3 protein. The sample holds approximately 540,000 distinct CDR3 sequences, 12% seen once. The sample also formed part of further work on T cells in Graves' hyperthyroidism and ophthalmopathy.

The specimen was peripheral blood mononuclear cells (PBMCs), collected at new diagnosis, from a patient treated with antithyroid drugs. The source of these receptors is a woman in her 30s with Graves disease. CDR3s include the opening cysteine and the closing phenylalanine or tryptophan. D genes are given only for firm matches. Clone size is stated in some rows and not others, as once, few, many or a class when expanded.

.	15	TRBV19	TRBJ2-3	TRBD2	TGTGCCAGTAGTATGTGGGGGCTAGCGGGAGATACGCAGTATTTT	CASSMWGLAGDTQYF
few	14	TRBV20-1	TRBJ1-5	.	TGCAGTGCTAGCCGGGACTTCTTCAATCAGCCCCAGCATTTT	CSASRDFFNQPQHF
many	13	TRBV27	TRBJ2-3	.	TGTGCCAGCGTCCATCCTATCACAGATACGCAGTATTTT	CASVHPITDTQYF
.	11	TRBV2	TRBJ2-1	.	TGTGCCAGCAGTGAAATGACTGAGCAGTTCTTC	CASSEMTEQFF
many	13	TRBV5-1	TRBJ1-1	.	TGTGCCAGCAGTCTACAAATGAACACTGAAGCTTTCTTT	CASSLQMNTEAFF
many	14	TRBV7-2	TRBJ1-5	TRBD1	TGTGCCAGCAGCTTGGGGACAGGCAATCAGCCCCAGCATTTT	CASSLGTGNQPQHF
many	15	TRBV2	TRBJ2-1	.	TGTGCCAGCAGTACCGACAGTAGCTCCTACAATGAGCAGTTCTTC	CASSTDSSSYNEQFF
.	15	TRBV5-5	TRBJ2-7	TRBD1	TGTGCCAGCAGCGGACAGGCGGACCTTTCCTACGAGCAGTACTTC	CASSGQADLSYEQYF
many	17	TRBV10-3	TRBJ2-3	TRBD2	TGTGCCATCAGTGAGTCGAAAAGCGGGAGGGCCTCAGATACGCAGTATTTT	CAISESKSGRASDTQYF
few	12	TRBV28	TRBJ2-1	.	TGTGCCAGCAGACCCCCCGGCGGATCTCAGTTCTTC	CASRPPGGSQFF
many	14	TRBV2	TRBJ1-4	TRBD1	TGTGCCAGCAGGCGGACAGGCCCTAATGAAAAACTGTTTTTT	CASRRTGPNEKLFF
many	15	TRBV12-3/TRBV12-4	TRBJ1-1	.	TGTGCCAGCAGTTTTCTACGCAGGCAGAACACTGAAGCTTTCTTT	CASSFLRRQNTEAFF
many	15	TRBV3-1	TRBJ2-1	TRBD2	TGTGCCAGCAGCCATATTAGCGGGGGGGGCAATGAGCAGTTCTTC	CASSHISGGGNEQFF
many	15	TRBV28	TRBJ2-7	.	TGTGCCAGCAGTTCGCAGAAAGACCGAGCCTACGAGCAGTACTTC	CASSSQKDRAYEQYF
.	12	TRBV19	TRBJ1-5	.	TGTGCCAGCAAATTGGACGGCCAGCCCCAGCATTTT	CASKLDGQPQHF
.	18	TRBV3-1	TRBJ2-1	TRBD2	TGTGCCAGCAGCCAAGATCATCAGCTAGCGGGAGTCCCGAATGAGCAGTTCTTC	CASSQDHQLAGVPNEQFF
few	18	TRBV6-2/TRBV6-3	TRBJ2-3	TRBD2	TGTGCCAGCAGTTATGGGGGGGCGGGAGGGTCTAGCACAGATACGCAGTATTTT	CASSYGGAGGSSTDTQYF
many	14	TRBV18	TRBJ1-1	TRBD1	TGTGCCAGCTCACCGGGACAGTGGGCCACTGAAGCTTTCTTT	CASSPGQWATEAFF
many	13	TRBV6-1	TRBJ2-7	TRBD1	TGTGCCAGCAGTCCCAGACCTTGGACAGGGCAGTACTTC	CASSPRPWTGQYF
.	13	TRBV10-3	TRBJ2-5	TRBD2	TGTGCCATCAGTGACGGGGGGTGGGAGACCCAGTACTTC	CAISDGGWETQYF
many	12	TRBV15	TRBJ2-7	TRBD2	TGTGCCACCAGCAGTAGCGGGTTCGAGCAGTACTTC	CATSSSGFEQYF
many	14	TRBV28	TRBJ1-1	.	TGTGCCAGCAGTCTCGAGAGCCTTGACAGGGAAGCTTTCTTT	CASSLESLDREAFF
many	15	TRBV6-2/TRBV6-3	TRBJ1-3	.	TGTGCCAGCAGTTCAGGACGTATCTCTGGAAACACCATATATTTT	CASSSGRISGNTIYF